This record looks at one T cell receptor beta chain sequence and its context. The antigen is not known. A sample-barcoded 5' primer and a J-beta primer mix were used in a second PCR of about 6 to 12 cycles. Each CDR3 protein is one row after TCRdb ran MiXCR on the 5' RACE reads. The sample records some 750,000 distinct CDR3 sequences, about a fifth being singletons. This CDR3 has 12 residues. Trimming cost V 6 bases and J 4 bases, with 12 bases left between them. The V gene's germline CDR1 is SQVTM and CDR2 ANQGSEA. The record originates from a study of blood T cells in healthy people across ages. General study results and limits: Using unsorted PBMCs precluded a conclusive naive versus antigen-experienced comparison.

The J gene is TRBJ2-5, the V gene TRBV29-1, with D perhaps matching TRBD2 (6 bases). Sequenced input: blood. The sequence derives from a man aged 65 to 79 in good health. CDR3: CSVGLGGETQYF. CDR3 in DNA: TGCAGCGTGGGACTGGGGGGAGAGACCCAGTACTTC. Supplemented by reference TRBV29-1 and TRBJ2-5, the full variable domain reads SAVISQKPSRDICQRGTSLTIQCQVDSQVTMMFWYRQQPGQSLTLIATANQGSEATYESGFVIDKFPISRPNLTFSTLTVSNMSPEDSSIYLCSVGLGGETQYFGPGTRLLVL.